These 32 T cell receptor beta chains were all obtained from the same sample, sequenced in a study of T cell responses to AZD1222 COVID-19 vaccine. Here immunoSEQ multiplex PCR was the method, and the copy in TCRdb shows in-frame clones only, minus some. The top ten hold about 5.5% of the sample, which has about 140,000 clones, around 90% seen once. The sample was peripheral blood, taken on day 0 of AZD1222 vaccination. These receptors were taken from an adult in good health.

The gene calls are TRBV4-3 and TRBJ1-3, with unresolved D. The length of the CDR3 is 13 residues. The V gene's germline CDR1 is LGHNA and CDR2 YSLEER. Trimming stripped 3 bases from V and 6 bases from J, with 9 bases between. The CDR3, as DNA: TGCGCCAGCAGCCATATCCGAGTAAACACCATATATTTT. It translates to CASSHIRVNTIYF.

The chain combines TRBV5-1 with TRBJ1-4; possible D gene TRBD1, 5 bases. V was clipped by 0 bases and J by 4 bases, with 10 bases between them. The CDR3 has 15 amino acids. Germline V gene data show CDR1 as SGHRS and CDR2 as YFSETQ. CDR3 region: CASSLGRTINEKLFF. In DNA, the CDR3 is TGCGCCAGCAGCTTGGGTAGGACAATTAATGAAAAACTGTTTTTT. The whole variable domain, remainder taken from reference TRBV5-1 and TRBJ1-4, is KAGVTQTPRYLIKTRGQQVTLSCSPISGHRSVSWYQQTPGQGLQFLFEYFSETQRNKGNFPGRFSGRQFSNSRSEMNVSTLELGDSALYLCASSLGRTINEKLFFGSGTQLSVL.

The CDR3 coding sequence is TGTGCCAGCAGTCCCCTTCTAGGGGCTGGCTCTGGGGCCAACGTCCTGACTTTC. It yields the protein CASSPLLGAGSGANVLTF. V gene TRBV6-6 combines with J gene TRBJ2-6; tentative D call: TRBD1 (5 bases). This CDR3 spans 18 amino acids. CDR1 is MNHNY and CDR2 is SVGAGI in the germline V gene (reference sequence). Trimming removed 5 bases at V and 0 bases at J, with 17 bases between.

This chain links TRBV12-3 or TRBV12-4 with TRBJ1-1; no definite D call. This CDR3 is 12 amino acids long. Trimming stripped 7 bases from V and 5 bases from J, with 11 bases between. This CDR3 is CASTLPGTEAFF. CDR3 nucleotides: TGTGCCAGCACCCTTCCCGGGACTGAAGCTTTCTTT.

This rearrangement joins TRBV7-6 to TRBJ2-1, with 9 bases identical to TRBD1. The CDR3 covers 17 residues. The V gene's germline CDR1 is SGHVS and CDR2 FNYEAQ. V was clipped by 0 bases and J by 7 bases; unmatched bases: 10. CDR3 bases: TGTGCCAGCAGCTTAGCGCCAGAGACAGGGGGGGGGAATGAGCAGTTCTTC. It encodes CASSLAPETGGGNEQFF.

The V and J genes are TRBV27 and TRBJ2-7, with D perhaps TRBD1 or TRBD2 (5 bases each). Germline assignment: CDR1 MNHEY and CDR2 SMNVEV (reference sequence). The ends were cut back, 4 bases at V and 2 bases at J, with 24 bases in the middle. This CDR3 has 18 amino acids. CDR3 nucleotide sequence: TGTGCCAGCAGTTCCCGGGACCGTGAAGGCAGAGGTCCCTACGAGCAGTACTTC. It is translated as CASSSRDREGRGPYEQYF.

The chain uses TRBV5-5 and TRBJ1-5; 8 positions agree with TRBD1. CDR1 is SGHKS, CDR2 YYEKEE, per germline (reference sequence). The CDR3 extends over 16 amino acids. Unmatched junction bases numbered 11, after V lost 3 bases and J lost 6 bases. In DNA, the CDR3 is TGTGCCAGCAGCTACACGTTAGGACAGGGCCGTCAGCCCCAGCATTTT. Translating gives CASSYTLGQGRQPQHF.

The rearrangement uses TRBV19 and TRBJ1-3, with D hard to call. This CDR3 contains 14 residues. Trimming stripped 5 bases from V and 0 bases from J, with 8 bases between. CDR1 LNHDA and CDR2 SQIVND come from the germline V gene (reference sequence). CDR3 DNA sequence: TGTGCCAGTAGTCTACAGCTCTCTGGAAACACCATATATTTT. This translates into CASSLQLSGNTIYF.

The chain joins TRBV6-2 or TRBV6-3 to TRBJ1-5; D may be TRBD1 (5 bases). Trimming pared 4 bases from V and 3 bases from J, leaving 10 bases between. The CDR3 loop spans 14 amino acids. From germline, CDR1 is MNHEY and CDR2 SVGEGT. The CDR3 DNA reads TGTGCCAGCAGTTCCAGGGTTATCAATCAGCCCCAGCATTTT. As protein: CASSSRVINQPQHF.

This chain uses TRBV30 with TRBJ1-2; maybe TRBD1 (6 bases). Per germline, CDR1 GTSNPN and CDR2 SVGIG (reference sequence). Trimming pared 0 bases from V and 2 bases from J, leaving 10 bases between. The CDR3 has 14 residues. The CDR3 loop is CAWSVPGANYGYTF. The CDR3 DNA reads as TGTGCCTGGAGTGTACCGGGGGCCAACTATGGCTACACCTTC.

This clone is a singleton in its sample. The V gene is TRBV28, the J gene TRBJ2-4, with D possibly matching TRBD2 (5 bases). The CDR3 extends over 18 amino acids. The V gene's germline CDR1 is MDHEN and CDR2 SYDVKM. Between the trimmed V and J ends, which lost 1 base and 3 bases, there was a span of 19 bases. The CDR3 loop reads CASSLYVVGSRVKNIQYF. The CDR3 DNA follows: TGTGCCAGCAGTTTATACGTCGTGGGCTCGAGGGTCAAAAACATTCAGTACTTC.

This clone was seen a single time. The J gene is TRBJ1-6, the V gene TRBV30; 8 bases are a match to TRBD1. Trimming removed 3 bases from V and 5 bases from J; junction bases left unmatched: 6. The CDR3 totals 15 residues. The germline gives CDR1 GTSNPN, CDR2 SVGIG (reference sequence). The CDR3 DNA reads TGTGCCTGGAGAGCAGGGGGCGCGAATAATTCACCCCTCCACTTT. This gives the protein CAWRAGGANNSPLHF.

This chain connects TRBV19 to TRBJ1-2; TRBD1 might be the D (6 bases). Germline CDR1 is LNHDA and CDR2 is SQIVND (reference sequence). Deletions cut 6 bases from V and 5 bases from J, with 16 bases between. The CDR3 is 14 amino acids. The CDR3 loop is CASSSQGELYGYTF. In DNA, the CDR3 is TGTGCCAGTAGCTCACAGGGAGAATTGTATGGCTACACCTTC.

The chain recombines TRBV5-8 with TRBJ1-1, with D tentatively TRBD1 (6 bases). Germline V gene lookup returns CDR1 SGHTS and CDR2 YDEGEE. V was cut by 4 bases and J by 5 bases, with 27 bases left in between. This CDR3 has 18 residues. The CDR3 bases are TGTGCCAGCAGCCCGAGTCGAGGGGGATTTTTCGCAGGGACTGAAGCTTTCTTT. Translated: CASSPSRGGFFAGTEAFF. Using reference TRBV5-8 and TRBJ1-1 for the parts outside the CDR3, the full variable domain is EAGVTQSPTHLIKTRGQQATLRCSPISGHTSVYWYQQALGLGLQFLLWYDEGEERNRGNFPPRFSGRQFPNYSSELNVNALELEDSALYLCASSPSRGGFFAGTEAFFGQGTRLTVV.

V gene TRBV19 combines with J gene TRBJ1-6, with TRBD1 identical over 8 bases. The J segment lost 5 bases and the V segment lost 5 bases, leaving 5 bases of the junction unmatched. The germline CDR1 and CDR2 sequences are LNHDA and SQIVND (reference sequence). This CDR3 is built from 15 residues. The CDR3 nucleotides read TGTGCCAGTAGTCAGACAGGGGCCAATAATTCACCCCTCCACTTT. This gives the protein CASSQTGANNSPLHF.

This clone showed up just once. The chain links TRBV10-3 to TRBJ1-2, with 7 nucleotides matching TRBD1. The CDR3 is 13 amino acids. V shed 6 bases, J shed 8 bases, and the junction held 9 bases outside the gene matches. CDR1 is ENHRY, CDR2 SYGVKD, per germline. The CDR3 reads CAISDLSGGGYTF. The DNA of the CDR3 is TGTGCCATCAGCGATCTCTCAGGGGGAGGCTACACCTTC.

The V gene is TRBV19, the J gene TRBJ1-2; 8 bases are a match to TRBD1. The J segment lost 8 bases and the V segment lost 7 bases, leaving 12 bases of the junction unmatched. The CDR3 has 14 residues. Per the germline V gene, CDR1 is LNHDA and CDR2 is SQIVND (reference sequence). CDR3 sequence (DNA): TGTGCCAGTACCCCGTCCCAGGGGGCGCGCGGCTACACCTTC. It translates to CASTPSQGARGYTF.

V and J are TRBV4-1 and TRBJ1-2; D unresolved. Germline V CDR1 and CDR2: MGHRA, YSYEKL. The CDR3 has 15 residues. The ends were cut back, 4 bases at V and 2 bases at J, with 14 bases in the middle. The DNA for the CDR3 is TGCGCCAGCAGCCCCGCGGAGGTCCCCAACTATGGCTACACCTTC. Translating it yields CASSPAEVPNYGYTF.

The chain uses TRBV5-1 and TRBJ2-5; the match to TRBD2 covers 8 bases. Germline V gene sequence: CDR1 SGHRS, CDR2 YFSETQ. CDR3 length equals 14 residues. J lost 5 bases, V lost 4 bases, and 7 bases had no gene match. For the CDR3, the DNA is TGCGCCAGCAGCCCCGGACTAGCATTGGAGACCCAGTACTTC. Protein sequence: CASSPGLALETQYF. The full variable domain, rest sourced from reference TRBV5-1 and TRBJ2-5, is KAGVTQTPRYLIKTRGQQVTLSCSPISGHRSVSWYQQTPGQGLQFLFEYFSETQRNKGNFPGRFSGRQFSNSRSEMNVSTLELGDSALYLCASSPGLALETQYFGPGTRLLVL.

The chain combines TRBV5-6 with TRBJ1-1; tentatively, D is TRBD1 (5 bases). The CDR3 has 14 amino acids. Deletions cut 0 bases from V and 6 bases from J, with 12 bases between. CDR1 and CDR2 (germline): SGHDT, YYEEEE. The CDR3 coding sequence is TGTGCCAGCAGCTTGGGGGTCGGGGGAGCTGAAGCTTTCTTT. This codes for CASSLGVGGAEAFF. Full variable domain (outside the CDR3, taken from reference TRBV5-6 and TRBJ1-1): DAGVTQSPTHLIKTRGQQVTLRCSPKSGHDTVSWYQQALGQGPQFIFQYYEEEERQRGNFPDRFSGHQFPNYSSELNVNALLLGDSALYLCASSLGVGGAEAFFGQGTRLTVV.

The chain recombines TRBV20-1 with TRBJ2-3, with D unclear. V lost 3 bases and J 6 bases, leaving 16 bases between the germline ends. Germline V CDR1 and CDR2: DFQATT, SNEGSKA (reference sequence). The CDR3 totals 14 residues. This CDR3 reads CSASGALVSDTQYF. The CDR3 DNA sequence: TGCAGTGCTAGTGGAGCCCTAGTTTCGGATACGCAGTATTTT.

The chain carries TRBV4-3 and TRBJ1-2, with D unresolved. In germline, CDR1 is LGHNA, CDR2 YSLEER. V was cut by 0 bases and J by 4 bases, with 9 bases left in between. The CDR3 is made up of 14 amino acids. CDR3 sequence reads: CASSQDPGSYGYTF. The CDR3 DNA reads TGCGCCAGCAGCCAAGATCCGGGTTCCTATGGCTACACCTTC.

The V and J genes are TRBV5-4 and TRBJ2-1; a possible D gene is TRBD2 (6 bases). The CDR3 length is 15 residues. CDR1 is SGHNT and CDR2 is YYREEE in the germline V gene (reference sequence). The V end was cut by 1 base, the J end by 10 bases, with 18 bases between. The CDR3 sequence: CASSLPGGKGREQFF. In DNA form, the CDR3 reads TGTGCCAGCAGCTTGCCTGGCGGGAAGGGACGGGAGCAGTTCTTC.

The chain employs TRBV30 and TRBJ1-3; no clear D gene. The CDR3 is 13 residues long. The ends were cut back, 2 bases at V and 4 bases at J, with 9 bases in the middle. The germline CDR1 and CDR2 sequences are GTSNPN and SVGIG (reference sequence). CDR3 DNA: TGTGCCTGGAGTCGGGGTTCCGGAAACACCATATATTTT. This gives the protein CAWSRGSGNTIYF.

This chain uses TRBV28 with TRBJ1-5; 7 nucleotides align to TRBD1. Trimming took 9 bases from V and 6 from J; bases not matched to a gene: 11. The CDR3 is 14 residues long. Germline CDR1 MDHEN, CDR2 SYDVKM. The CDR3 here is CASRSRQGGQPQHF. The CDR3 DNA reads as TGTGCCAGTCGATCGAGACAGGGCGGTCAGCCCCAGCATTTT. The complete variable domain, with remaining parts taken from reference TRBV28 and TRBJ1-5, reads DVKVTQSSRYLVKRTGEKVFLECVQDMDHENMFWYRQDPGLGLRLIYFSYDVKMKEKGDIPEGYSVSREKKERFSLILESASTNQTSMYLCASRSRQGGQPQHFGDGTRLSIL.

This chain joins TRBV19 and TRBJ2-2; D unclear. The V and J ends lost 3 bases and 5 bases respectively, with 16 bases between them. The CDR3 has 16 amino acids. Germline CDR1 LNHDA, CDR2 SQIVND (reference sequence). The CDR3 region has the DNA TGTGCCAGTAGTATCGTTGGTATGAAGGCTACCGGGGAGCTGTTTTTT. As protein: CASSIVGMKATGELFF.

The chain joins TRBV6-1 to TRBJ1-5, with unresolved D. Trimming pared 1 base from V and 4 bases from J, leaving 5 bases between. The CDR3 extends over 13 amino acids. Germline-derived CDR1 and CDR2 are MNHNS and SASEGT. This CDR3 reads CASSEGTNQPQHF. CDR3 nucleotide sequence: TGTGCCAGCAGTGAAGGCACAAATCAGCCCCAGCATTTT.

The rearrangement uses TRBV13 and TRBJ1-4; tentatively, D is TRBD1 (5 bases). Trimming left V 5 bases short and J 10 bases short, with 17 bases between. In germline, CDR1 is PRHDT, CDR2 FYEKMQ (reference sequence). The CDR3 is 14 amino acids. CDR3: CASSAVNGDGKLFF. CDR3 sequence (DNA): TGTGCCAGCAGCGCGGTAAATGGGGACGGAAAACTGTTTTTT. Combining the CDR3 with reference TRBV13 and TRBJ1-4 gives the whole variable domain AAGVIQSPRHLIKEKRETATLKCYPIPRHDTVYWYQQGPGQDPQFLISFYEKMQSDKGSIPDRFSAQQFSDYHSELNMSSLELGDSALYFCASSAVNGDGKLFFGSGTQLSVL.

The chain recombines TRBV4-3 with TRBJ1-6, with 7 bases that match TRBD1. Germline CDR1 is LGHNA and CDR2 is YSLEER. After removal of 0 bases from V and 10 bases from J, the junction contained 9 bases not matched to a gene. CDR3 size: 16 residues. In nucleotides, the CDR3 is TGCGCCAGCAGCCAAGAAAGCGGTCAGGGGGGGTCACCCCTCCACTTT. Translating it yields CASSQESGQGGSPLHF.

This chain links TRBV19 with TRBJ2-1; 8 bases map to TRBD2. Losses at the gene ends were 2 bases for V and 4 bases for J; bases not matched to a gene: 4. The CDR3 totals 15 residues. Germline V CDR1 and CDR2: LNHDA, SQIVND (reference sequence). This CDR3 is CASSILAGQYNEQFF. CDR3 DNA: TGTGCCAGTAGTATATTAGCGGGACAATACAATGAGCAGTTCTTC.

The V gene is TRBV28, the J gene TRBJ2-1; 10 nucleotides align to TRBD2. Trimming cost V 3 bases and J 7 bases; bases outside gene matches: 15. Per the germline V gene, CDR1 is MDHEN and CDR2 is SYDVKM. The CDR3 contains 18 residues. The DNA for the CDR3 is TGTGCCAGCAGTTTGTCGAGACGAGCGGGAGGGCCAAGGAATGAGCAGTTCTTC. Protein product: CASSLSRRAGGPRNEQFF.

With regard to this clone: Other nucleotide sequences in the sample specify the same CDR3. V is TRBV6-1 and J is TRBJ2-7; D is undetermined. V was clipped by 2 bases and J by 4 bases, with 6 bases between them. Germline-derived CDR1 and CDR2 are MNHNS and SASEGT. CDR3 length: 12 amino acids. DNA of the CDR3: TGTGCCAGCAGTGAATCGGGTTACGAGCAGTACTTC. Protein product: CASSESGYEQYF.